The count of the clone carrying this TCR beta chain is one. As yet, its antigen is unknown. The sample is drawn from a study of T cell responses to AZD1222 COVID-19 vaccine. TCRdb's copy holds only in-frame clones and misses some; the assay was immunoSEQ multiplex PCR. The sample lists 150,000 to 200,000 clones, around 93% occurring once. This CDR3 spans 18 amino acids. J lost 4 bases, V lost 4 bases, and 6 bases had no gene match. From germline, CDR1 is LNHDA and CDR2 SQIVND (reference sequence). Regarding the study as a whole: Regions left unmutated in variants are reportedly the target of nearly half of spike-specific TCRs. Recipients of two AZD1222 doses showed rising Spike-specific TCR breadth and depth.

The sequencing here drew on peripheral blood, taken on day 0 of AZD1222 vaccination. The TCR comes from an adult in good health. J is TRBJ2-2 and V is TRBV19; 16 nucleotides match TRBD2. The CDR3 loop is CASSKGGLAGGVTGELFF. CDR3 in DNA: TGTGCCAGTAGTAAGGGGGGACTAGCGGGAGGGGTCACCGGGGAGCTGTTTTTT.